Presented here are 8 T cell receptor beta chains from one specimen sequenced in a study of cytomegalovirus exposure and HLA in healthy donors. It was with 60 Vbeta and 13 Jbeta primers that the PCR ran. Only in-frame clones appear in the TCRdb table, and some are missing; sequencing was by immunoSEQ multiplex PCR. The sample has hundreds of thousands of clones, about 80% seen once; the top ten hold around 1.9%. The sample consisted of PBMCs. The source is a male donor in good health and CMV-seronegative.

The J gene is TRBJ2-7, the V gene TRBV5-1, with 9 nucleotides matching TRBD1. After removal of 4 bases from V and 1 base from J, the junction contained 6 bases not matched to a gene. Germline lookup yields CDR1 SGHRS and CDR2 YFSETQ. The CDR3 covers 15 residues. The CDR3 sequence: CASSLGDRDSYEQYF. Written as DNA, the CDR3 is TGCGCCAGCAGCCTCGGGGACAGGGATTCCTACGAGCAGTACTTC. The whole variable domain, remainder taken from reference TRBV5-1 and TRBJ2-7, is KAGVTQTPRYLIKTRGQQVTLSCSPISGHRSVSWYQQTPGQGLQFLFEYFSETQRNKGNFPGRFSGRQFSNSRSEMNVSTLELGDSALYLCASSLGDRDSYEQYFGPGTRLTVT.

The rearrangement links TRBV7-9 to TRBJ2-1, with 11 bases that match TRBD2. Germline CDR1 is SEHNR and CDR2 is FQNEAQ (reference sequence). The V gene end was trimmed by 5 bases and the J gene end by 7 bases; junction bases not matched to a gene: 7. This CDR3 has 15 amino acids. CDR3: CASSVVLAGVNEQFF. The CDR3 DNA reads TGTGCCAGCAGCGTAGTACTAGCGGGAGTTAATGAGCAGTTCTTC.

This sequence joins TRBV14 and TRBJ2-5; 7 nucleotides match TRBD1. Germline CDR1 reads SGHDN; CDR2 reads FVKESK. Trimming at V came to 0 bases and at J to 5 bases, leaving 9 bases not matched to a gene. The CDR3 runs 16 residues. CDR3 nucleotide sequence: TGTGCCAGCAGCCAAGATCGGGGAGACAGGGATGAGACCCAGTACTTC. It translates to CASSQDRGDRDETQYF.

The chain recombines TRBV7-2 with TRBJ1-3; D not certain. Trimming stripped 1 base from V and 2 bases from J, with 6 bases between. Germline V gene lookup returns CDR1 SGHTA and CDR2 FQGNSA. The CDR3 has 14 residues. The CDR3 reads CASSLVGAGNTIYF. The CDR3 nucleotides read TGTGCCAGCAGCTTAGTCGGGGCTGGAAACACCATATATTTT. Using reference TRBV7-2 and TRBJ1-3 for the parts outside the CDR3, the full variable domain is GAGVSQSPSNKVTEKGKDVELRCDPISGHTALYWYRQSLGQGLEFLIYFQGNSAPDKSGLPSDRFSAERTGGSVSTLTIQRTQQEDSAVYLCASSLVGAGNTIYFGEGSWLTVV.

This chain links TRBV13 with TRBJ2-7; 13 bases align to TRBD2. Germline V CDR1 and CDR2: PRHDT, FYEKMQ (reference sequence). The CDR3 covers 14 residues. The V gene end was trimmed by 2 bases and the J gene end by 7 bases; junction bases not matched to a gene: 2. The CDR3 region is CASSLTSGGGEQYF. CDR3 in DNA: TGTGCCAGCAGCTTAACTAGCGGGGGGGGAGAGCAGTACTTC.

This clone was counted a few times. The chain carries TRBV13 and TRBJ1-1; 9 bases are shared with TRBD1. Germline V gives CDR1 PRHDT, CDR2 FYEKMQ (reference sequence). Unmatched junction bases numbered 5, after V lost 5 bases and J lost 1 base. The CDR3 is 15 residues long. The CDR3, as DNA: TGTGCCAGCAGCGAGCGGACAGGGGCGAACACTGAAGCTTTCTTT. Its translation is CASSERTGANTEAFF.

The chain recombines TRBV4-3 with TRBJ1-1; D call uncertain. The CDR3 covers 15 residues. Germline V gene sequence: CDR1 LGHNA, CDR2 YSLEER. Trimming removed 4 bases from V and 4 bases from J, with 16 bases in between. The chain's CDR3 is CASSRSAGDGTEAFF. The CDR3 DNA follows: TGCGCCAGCAGCCGGAGCGCCGGGGATGGCACTGAAGCTTTCTTT.

This clone was recorded a few times. The V and J genes are TRBV5-8 and TRBJ1-5; D gene unclear. V lost 5 bases to trimming and J lost 0 bases, with 9 bases between them. CDR3 length equals 14 residues. CDR1 is SGHTS, CDR2 YDEGEE, per germline. CDR3 sequence (DNA): TGTGCCAGCAGTCTACGTTTTAGCAATCAGCCCCAGCATTTT. Its protein product is CASSLRFSNQPQHF.